The next 10 T cell receptor beta chains were all read from a single sample in a study of shared clonotypes between healthy human individuals. TCRdb keeps only in-frame clones here, not all; method: immunoSEQ multiplex PCR. The data contain some 550,000 clones, 97% of them singletons. Specimen: naive CD4+ T cells sorted from blood. Subset reported: CD45RA+ positively selected. These receptor sequences come from a woman aged 30 to 39 in good health.

This clone occurred once. V usage is TRBV5-5 and J usage is TRBJ2-3; D unclear. Germline CDR1 SGHKS, CDR2 YYEKEE (reference sequence). This CDR3 is 12 amino acids long. Trimming removed 0 bases at V and 4 bases at J, with 3 bases between. As DNA, the CDR3 is TGTGCCAGCAGCTTGGTTTCAGATACGCAGTATTTT. Translation gives CASSLVSDTQYF. Full variable domain (rest looked up from reference TRBV5-5 and TRBJ2-3): DAGVTQSPTHLIKTRGQQVTLRCSPISGHKSVSWYQQVLGQGPQFIFQYYEKEERGRGNFPDRFSARQFPNYSSELNVNALLLGDSALYLCASSLVSDTQYFGPGTRLTVL.

This chain joins TRBV7-2 and TRBJ2-5, with no clear D. CDR3 length: 18 amino acids. Deletions cut 1 base from V and 4 bases from J, with 22 bases between. Germline loops: CDR1 SGHTA, CDR2 FQGNSA. Here the CDR3 DNA reads TGTGCCAGCAGCTTAGAGGTGAGGTGGACCCTGAGGCGAGAGACCCAGTACTTC. Amino acid sequence: CASSLEVRWTLRRETQYF. The full variable domain, with the rest looked up from reference TRBV7-2 and TRBJ2-5, is GAGVSQSPSNKVTEKGKDVELRCDPISGHTALYWYRQSLGQGLEFLIYFQGNSAPDKSGLPSDRFSAERTGGSVSTLTIQRTQQEDSAVYLCASSLEVRWTLRRETQYFGPGTRLLVL.

The rearrangement uses TRBV27 and TRBJ2-7; possible D gene TRBD1, 6 bases. CDR1 is MNHEY, CDR2 SMNVEV, per germline (reference sequence). The CDR3 is 12 residues long. Trimming shortened V by 7 bases and J by 4 bases, and 11 bases separated the two germline ends. CDR3 sequence (DNA): TGTGCCAGCAAGGACAGCCGGTACGAGCAGTACTTC. It codes for CASKDSRYEQYF.

This rearrangement joins TRBV28 to TRBJ1-4, with D uncertain. Trimming removed 6 bases at V and 5 bases at J, with 10 bases between. Germline V gene sequence: CDR1 MDHEN, CDR2 SYDVKM. The CDR3 spans 13 residues. Here the CDR3 reads CASRAAANEKLFF. Here the CDR3 DNA reads TGTGCCAGCAGGGCAGCAGCGAATGAAAAACTGTTTTTT.

J is TRBJ2-3 and V is TRBV11-2, with D possibly TRBD1 on 6 matching bases. V shed 4 bases and J shed 6 bases, with 11 bases lying between them. CDR1 and CDR2 (germline): SGHAT, FQNNGV. The CDR3 is made up of 13 amino acids. For the CDR3, the DNA is TGTGCCAGCAGCTCACAGGGCCTCGATACGCAGTATTTT. Translated, it gives CASSSQGLDTQYF.

This chain connects TRBV7-9 to TRBJ2-7; no definite D call. CDR3 length: 14 residues. CDR1 is SEHNR and CDR2 is FQNEAQ in the germline V gene (reference sequence). Trimming cost V 1 base and J 12 bases, with 19 bases left between them. The chain's CDR3 is CASSLGPGDPSVYF. In nucleotides, the CDR3 is TGTGCCAGCAGCTTAGGACCCGGCGACCCAAGTGTGTACTTC. Combining the CDR3 with reference TRBV7-9 and TRBJ2-7 gives the whole variable domain DTGVSQNPRHKITKRGQNVTFRCDPISEHNRLYWYRQTLGQGPEFLTYFQNEAQLEKSRLLSDRFSAERPKGSFSTLEIQRTEQGDSAMYLCASSLGPGDPSVYFGPGTRLTVT.

This chain connects TRBV11-2 to TRBJ1-2; D is undetermined. The CDR3 covers 13 residues. The V end was cut by 5 bases, the J end by 6 bases, with 13 bases between. Germline lookup yields CDR1 SGHAT and CDR2 FQNNGV. CDR3 protein: CASSQAPTHGYTF. The CDR3, as DNA: TGTGCCAGCAGCCAGGCCCCTACTCATGGCTACACCTTC.

This chain uses TRBV9 with TRBJ2-5, with D possibly TRBD2 on 6 matching bases. Germline values: CDR1 SGDLS, CDR2 YYNGEE. The CDR3 totals 14 residues. V lost 3 bases to trimming and J lost 2 bases, with 11 bases between them. The CDR3 protein is CASSAGTPQETQYF. In DNA form, the CDR3 reads TGTGCCAGCAGCGCCGGGACTCCACAAGAGACCCAGTACTTC.

This clone was seen a single time. The rearrangement joins TRBV4-1 to TRBJ2-3; 8 nucleotides agree with TRBD2. This CDR3 has 13 amino acids. Germline CDR1 reads MGHRA; CDR2 reads YSYEKL. V lost 4 bases to trimming and J lost 7 bases; unmatched junction nucleotides: 4. The CDR3 DNA reads as TGCGCCAGCAGCCTGCAGCGGGAGAATACGCAGTATTTT. This translates into CASSLQRENTQYF.

The gene calls are TRBV30 and TRBJ2-1; D is possibly TRBD2 (6 bases). The CDR3 is 12 residues long. Germline V gene lookup returns CDR1 GTSNPN and CDR2 SVGIG (reference sequence). With 3 bases removed from V and 8 bases from J, the gap between germline ends came to 11 bases. DNA of the CDR3: TGTGCCTGGAGCCGGGACTTCTATGAGCAGTTCTTC. Amino acid sequence: CAWSRDFYEQFF.